A selection of T cell receptor beta chains follows, all from one sample in a study of blood T cell repertoires in COVID-19. The method was immunoSEQ multiplex PCR; TCRdb's version includes in-frame clones alone and lacks a portion of them. The sample lists approximately 120,000 clones; around three quarters were seen once. Sequenced: peripheral blood. These receptor sequences come from a human donor in a cohort sampled during active or convalescent COVID-19. The CDR3 runs from the conserved cysteine through the conserved F or W. A D gene is named only where the DNA matches it firmly. Some rows mark clone size as missing; the rest say once, few, many or name a class of expanded clone.

cdr3_aa: CASSFLGPRSLYEQYF
cdr3_nt: TGTGCCAGCAGTTTCCTGGGGCCACGCTCTCTCTACGAGCAGTACTTC
v_call: TRBV28
j_call: TRBJ2-7
clone_size: NA
d_call: NA

cdr3_aa: CASSFITGGSTDTQYF
cdr3_nt: TGTGCCAGCAGCTTTATAACGGGGGGTAGCACAGATACGCAGTATTTT
v_call: TRBV5-6
j_call: TRBJ2-3
clone_size: NA
d_call: TRBD2

cdr3_aa: CASNHRGRRETQYF
cdr3_nt: TGTGCCAGCAACCACAGGGGGCGCCGAGAGACCCAGTACTTC
v_call: TRBV27
j_call: TRBJ2-5
clone_size: once
d_call: TRBD1

cdr3_aa: CASSVDGGFGSPLHF
cdr3_nt: TGTGCCAGCAGCGTAGATGGAGGTTTTGGGTCACCCCTCCACTTT
v_call: TRBV9
j_call: TRBJ1-6
clone_size: NA
d_call: NA

cdr3_aa: CASSQDTGSYYEQYF
cdr3_nt: TGTGCCAGCAGCCAAGATACGGGAAGCTACTACGAGCAGTACTTC
v_call: TRBV4-2
j_call: TRBJ2-7
clone_size: once
d_call: NA

cdr3_aa: CASSMWTGGGYTF
cdr3_nt: TGTGCCAGTAGTATGTGGACAGGCGGTGGCTACACCTTC
v_call: TRBV19
j_call: TRBJ1-2
clone_size: NA
d_call: TRBD1

cdr3_aa: CVSSQQQGMNTEAFF
cdr3_nt: TGCGTCAGCAGCCAACAACAGGGGATGAACACTGAAGCTTTCTTT
v_call: TRBV4-3
j_call: TRBJ1-1
clone_size: NA
d_call: TRBD1

cdr3_aa: CASSVGGGYSTDTQYF
cdr3_nt: TGTGCCAGCAGCGTAGGTGGAGGGTACAGCACAGATACGCAGTATTTT
v_call: TRBV9
j_call: TRBJ2-3
clone_size: NA
d_call: NA

cdr3_aa: CASSRQGDTEAFF
cdr3_nt: TGTGCCAGCAGCCGGCAGGGGGACACTGAAGCTTTCTTT
v_call: TRBV3-1/TRBV3-2
j_call: TRBJ1-1
clone_size: once
d_call: TRBD1

cdr3_aa: CASSPTSGGYNEQFF
cdr3_nt: TGTGCCAGCAGTCCAACTAGCGGGGGTTACAATGAGCAGTTCTTC
v_call: TRBV28
j_call: TRBJ2-1
clone_size: NA
d_call: TRBD2

cdr3_aa: CAWGGLAGAHNEQFF
cdr3_nt: TGTGCCTGGGGCGGACTAGCGGGGGCTCACAATGAGCAGTTCTTC
v_call: TRBV30
j_call: TRBJ2-1
clone_size: NA
d_call: TRBD2

cdr3_aa: CSSGQGETQYF
cdr3_nt: TGCAGTTCGGGACAGGGTGAGACCCAGTACTTC
v_call: TRBV20-1
j_call: TRBJ2-5
clone_size: once
d_call: TRBD1

cdr3_aa: CASRTQGVYGYTF
cdr3_nt: TGTGCCAGCAGAACACAGGGAGTCTATGGCTACACCTTC
v_call: TRBV28
j_call: TRBJ1-2
clone_size: NA
d_call: NA

cdr3_aa: CASSVSGGTSYNEQFF
cdr3_nt: TGTGCCAGCAGCGTAAGCGGGGGGACCTCCTACAATGAGCAGTTCTTC
v_call: TRBV9
j_call: TRBJ2-1
clone_size: few
d_call: TRBD2